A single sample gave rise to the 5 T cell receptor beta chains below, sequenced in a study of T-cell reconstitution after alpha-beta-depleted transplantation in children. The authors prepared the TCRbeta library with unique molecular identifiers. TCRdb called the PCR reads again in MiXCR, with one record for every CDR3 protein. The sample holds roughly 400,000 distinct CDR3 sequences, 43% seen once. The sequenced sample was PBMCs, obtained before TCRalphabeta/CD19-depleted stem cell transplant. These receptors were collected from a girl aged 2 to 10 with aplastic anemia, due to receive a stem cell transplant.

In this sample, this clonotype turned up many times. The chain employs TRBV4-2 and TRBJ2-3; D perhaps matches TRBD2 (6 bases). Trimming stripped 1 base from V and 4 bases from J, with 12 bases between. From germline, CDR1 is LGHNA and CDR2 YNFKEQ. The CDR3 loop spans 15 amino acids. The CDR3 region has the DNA TGTGCCAGCAGCCAAGGGCGGGGAGGCGCAGATACGCAGTATTTT. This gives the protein CASSQGRGGADTQYF.

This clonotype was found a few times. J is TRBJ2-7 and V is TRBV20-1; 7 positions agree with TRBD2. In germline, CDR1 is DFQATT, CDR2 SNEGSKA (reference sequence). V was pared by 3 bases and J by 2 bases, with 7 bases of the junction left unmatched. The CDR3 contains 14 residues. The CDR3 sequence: CSARGLAGPYEQYF. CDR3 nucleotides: TGCAGTGCTAGGGGCTTAGCGGGCCCCTACGAGCAGTACTTC.

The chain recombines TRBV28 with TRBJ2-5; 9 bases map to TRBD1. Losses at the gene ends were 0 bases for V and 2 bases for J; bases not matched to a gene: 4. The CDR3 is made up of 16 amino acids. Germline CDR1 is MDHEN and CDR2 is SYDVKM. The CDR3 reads CASSLWGQGIQETQYF. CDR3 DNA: TGTGCCAGCAGTTTATGGGGACAGGGAATTCAAGAGACCCAGTACTTC.

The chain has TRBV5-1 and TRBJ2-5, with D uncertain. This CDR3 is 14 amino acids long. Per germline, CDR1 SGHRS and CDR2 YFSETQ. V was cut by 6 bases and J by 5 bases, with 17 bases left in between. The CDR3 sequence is CASTYMPIPETQYF. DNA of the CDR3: TGCGCCAGCACCTATATGCCAATCCCGGAGACCCAGTACTTC.

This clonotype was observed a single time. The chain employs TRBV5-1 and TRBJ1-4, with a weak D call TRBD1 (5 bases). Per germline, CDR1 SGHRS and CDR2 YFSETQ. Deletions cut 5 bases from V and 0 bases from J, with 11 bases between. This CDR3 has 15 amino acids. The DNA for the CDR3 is TGCGCCAGCAGACACGACAGTTCAACTAATGAAAAACTGTTTTTT. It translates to CASRHDSSTNEKLFF.